These T cell receptor beta chains were read from a single sample in a study of early T cells in non-severe SARS-CoV-2 infection. TCRdb independently ran MiXCR on the 5' RACE reads; one entry per CDR3 protein. The sample records about 25,000 distinct CDR3 sequences, around 5.8% being singletons. Sequenced sample: whole blood. The receptors here all came from an adult who was a healthcare worker with PCR-confirmed SARS-CoV-2 infection or an uninfected control (not recorded which). Both conserved end residues are part of each CDR3. Each record gives: clone size, V gene, J gene, D gene, CDR3 protein, CDR3 DNA. D genes are given only for firm matches. Clone size is shown for a subset of rows, as once, few, many or a class of expanded clone.

-	TRBV10-2	TRBJ2-6	-	CATGEPGANVLTF	TGCGCCACCGGGGAGCCTGGGGCCAACGTCCTGACTTTC
many	TRBV24-1	TRBJ2-3	-	CATSDLRVQYF	TGTGCCACCAGTGATCTTCGGGTGCAGTATTTT
few	TRBV19	TRBJ2-5	-	CASSSPSHARSRVF	TGTGCCAGCTCCTCGCCCTCACACGCCCGGAGCCGTGTCTTC
-	TRBV13	TRBJ2-4	TRBD1	CASSVGTGSRNIQYF	TGTGCCAGCAGCGTCGGGACAGGGAGTAGAAACATTCAGTACTTC
-	TRBV7-2	TRBJ1-1	-	CASSPLQGYTEAFF	TGTGCCAGCAGCCCACTCCAGGGGTACACTGAAGCTTTCTTT
many	TRBV12-3/TRBV12-4	TRBJ2-5	TRBD2	CASRGGKVETQYF	TGTGCCAGCAGGGGGGGGAAAGTCGAGACCCAGTACTTC
many	TRBV20-1	TRBJ2-2	-	CSASSPGRTVTGELFF	TGCAGTGCTAGCAGCCCCGGACGGACGGTCACCGGGGAGCTGTTTTTT
-	TRBV29-1	TRBJ1-5	TRBD1	CSVARDRYQPQHF	TGCAGCGTTGCACGGGACAGATATCAGCCCCAGCATTTT
few	TRBV5-1	TRBJ1-5	TRBD1	CASSPTGGIQPQHF	TGCGCCAGCAGCCCGACAGGGGGCATTCAGCCCCAGCATTTT
-	TRBV7-6	TRBJ2-7	-	CASSPPGSYEQYF	TGTGCCAGCAGCCCCCCCGGCTCCTACGAGCAGTACTTC
many	TRBV4-1	TRBJ2-3	-	CASSPGTHTDTQYF	TGCGCCAGCAGCCCCGGGACCCACACAGATACGCAGTATTTT
many	TRBV12-3/TRBV12-4	TRBJ2-7	TRBD2	CASSLRGGYEQYF	TGTGCCAGCAGTTTAAGGGGAGGGTACGAGCAGTACTTC
-	TRBV6-2/TRBV6-3	TRBJ2-7	-	CASSWGTGRSSYEQYF	TGTGCCAGCTCCTGGGGGACGGGACGGAGCTCCTACGAGCAGTACTTC
many	TRBV15	TRBJ2-5	-	CATSRGIFQETQYF	TGTGCCACCAGCAGAGGCATCTTCCAAGAGACCCAGTACTTC
many	TRBV27	TRBJ2-3	-	CASSLWRGLADTQYF	TGTGCCAGCAGTTTATGGCGCGGGCTGGCAGATACGCAGTATTTT
-	TRBV2	TRBJ2-1	-	CASSEVEYNEQFF	TGTGCCAGCAGTGAGGTAGAGTACAATGAGCAGTTCTTC
-	TRBV28	TRBJ1-2	-	CASSLSAIYTF	TGTGCCAGCAGTTTATCGGCTATCTACACCTTC
-	TRBV6-1	TRBJ2-5	-	CASSIGQQETQYF	TGTGCCAGCTCCATCGGACAGCAAGAGACCCAGTACTTC
-	TRBV28	TRBJ2-1	TRBD2	CASSPQRLAGGRNEQFF	TGTGCCAGCAGCCCCCAGCGGCTAGCGGGGGGGCGCAATGAGCAGTTCTTC
-	TRBV7-8	TRBJ2-7	-	CASSLAGLEQYF	TGTGCCAGCAGCTTAGCTGGCCTCGAGCAGTACTTC
-	TRBV7-3	TRBJ2-4	-	CASSSLAKNIQYF	TGTGCCAGCAGCTCCCTGGCCAAAAACATTCAGTACTTC
many	TRBV20-1	TRBJ2-7	TRBD2	CSARDQGARGLAKYF	TGCAGTGCTAGAGATCAGGGTGCTCGGGGACTAGCGAAGTACTTC
many	TRBV5-4	TRBJ2-1	-	CASRNAGDNEQFF	TGTGCCAGCCGTAATGCAGGGGACAATGAGCAGTTCTTC
medium-sized	TRBV28	TRBJ1-5	TRBD1	CASRPPGQGAYQPQHF	TGTGCCAGCAGGCCCCCGGGACAGGGGGCCTATCAGCCCCAGCATTTT
many	TRBV7-2	TRBJ2-1	TRBD2	CASSLRLAGAYNEQFF	TGTGCCAGCAGCTTACGACTAGCGGGGGCCTACAATGAGCAGTTCTTC
medium-sized	TRBV6-5	TRBJ1-5	-	CASRAGSRGSNQPQHF	TGTGCCAGCAGGGCCGGAAGCCGGGGCTCAAATCAGCCCCAGCATTTT
many	TRBV29-1	TRBJ2-5	TRBD2	CVGTSQETQYF	TGCGTGGGGACTAGCCAAGAGACCCAGTACTTC
many	TRBV4-2	TRBJ2-4	TRBD1	CASSQDRNRGKAIQYF	TGTGCCAGCAGCCAAGATAGGAACAGGGGGAAGGCCATTCAGTACTTC
-	TRBV11-2	TRBJ2-6	-	CASSLLYGSGANVLTF	TGTGCCAGCAGCTTATTATACGGGTCTGGGGCCAACGTCCTGACTTTC
-	TRBV4-2	TRBJ2-3	-	CASSQEGGADTQYF	TGTGCCAGCAGCCAAGAGGGCGGAGCAGATACGCAGTATTTT
many	TRBV2	TRBJ2-7	TRBD1	CASTTIGQGGYEQYF	TGTGCCAGCACTACTATAGGACAGGGAGGCTACGAGCAGTACTTC
few	TRBV4-2	TRBJ2-3	-	CASSQEQGGDTQYF	TGTGCCAGCAGCCAAGAGCAAGGGGGGGATACGCAGTATTTT
medium-sized	TRBV27	TRBJ2-5	-	CAFGGPQETQYF	TGTGCCTTTGGGGGCCCGCAAGAGACCCAGTACTTC
many	TRBV21-1	TRBJ1-2	-	CASSKKEGGSSCNYGYTF	TGTGCCAGCAGCAAGAAAGAAGGGGGATCGAGTTGTAACTATGGCTACACCTTC
many	TRBV5-1	TRBJ1-1	-	CASSFNVNTEAFF	TGCGCCAGCAGCTTTAACGTGAACACTGAAGCTTTCTTT
medium-sized	TRBV29-1	TRBJ1-1	TRBD1	CSAGGEAFF	TGCAGCGCAGGGGGGGAAGCTTTCTTT
-	TRBV11-2	TRBJ1-1	-	CASSLTRVSEAFF	TGTGCCAGCAGCTTAACTAGAGTGTCTGAAGCTTTCTTT
many	TRBV28	TRBJ1-1	-	CASSSLLSVRRNTEAFF	TGTGCCAGCAGTTCATTACTAAGCGTGAGGCGGAACACTGAAGCTTTCTTT
many	TRBV5-1	TRBJ2-1	-	CASSLGQTHNEQFF	TGCGCCAGCAGCTTGGGACAGACTCACAATGAGCAGTTCTTC
-	TRBV10-2	TRBJ2-3	TRBD2	CASTGTSGGAYTQYF	TGCGCCAGCACCGGGACTAGCGGGGGGGCCTATACGCAGTATTTT
many	TRBV29-1	TRBJ2-1	-	CSVEGTRTPRVNEQFF	TGCAGCGTTGAAGGAACCCGGACCCCCCGTGTAAATGAGCAGTTCTTC
many	TRBV2	TRBJ1-3	-	CASSGDGNTIYF	TGTGCCAGCAGTGGGGACGGAAACACCATATATTTT
many	TRBV13	TRBJ2-1	-	CASSSQGIGLNEQFF	TGTGCCAGCAGCTCCCAGGGGATCGGGTTGAATGAGCAGTTCTTC
medium-sized	TRBV10-2	TRBJ1-2	TRBD1	CASSDRGIRTGGHGYTF	TGCGCCAGCAGTGATCGTGGGATAAGGACAGGGGGTCATGGCTACACCTTC
-	TRBV7-6	TRBJ1-4	-	CASSLMMGREKLFF	TGTGCCAGCAGCTTAATGATGGGGCGGGAAAAACTGTTTTTT
many	TRBV6-5	TRBJ2-3	TRBD1	CASSSGQGSTDTQYF	TGTGCCAGCAGTTCGGGACAGGGTAGCACAGATACGCAGTATTTT